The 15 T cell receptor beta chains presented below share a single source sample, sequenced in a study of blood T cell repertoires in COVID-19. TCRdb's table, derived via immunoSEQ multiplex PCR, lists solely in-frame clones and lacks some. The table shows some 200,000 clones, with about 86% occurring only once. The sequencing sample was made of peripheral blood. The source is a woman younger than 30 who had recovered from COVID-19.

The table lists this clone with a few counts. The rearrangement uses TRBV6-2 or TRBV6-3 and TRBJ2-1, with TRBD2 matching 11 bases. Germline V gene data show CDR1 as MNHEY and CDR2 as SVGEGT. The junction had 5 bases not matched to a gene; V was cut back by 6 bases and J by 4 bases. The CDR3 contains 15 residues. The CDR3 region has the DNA TGTGCCAGCAGCCGCGGGACTAGCGGTTACAATGAGCAGTTCTTC. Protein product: CASSRGTSGYNEQFF.

CDR3 DNA: TGTGCCAGCAGCCTCAGCGGGGGCCTCACAGATACGCAGTATTTT. It translates to CASSLSGGLTDTQYF. The genes are TRBV25-1 and TRBJ2-3, with TRBD2 matching over 8 bases. The V gene's germline CDR1 is MGHDK and CDR2 SYGVNS. V lost 6 bases to trimming and J lost 2 bases; unmatched junction nucleotides: 7. There are 15 residues in the CDR3.

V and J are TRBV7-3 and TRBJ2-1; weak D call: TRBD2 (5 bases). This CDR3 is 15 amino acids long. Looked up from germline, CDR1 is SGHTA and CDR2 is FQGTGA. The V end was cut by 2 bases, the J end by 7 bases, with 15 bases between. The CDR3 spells CASSLGGLLGNEQFF. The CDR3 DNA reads TGTGCCAGCAGCTTAGGAGGACTCCTGGGAAATGAGCAGTTCTTC.

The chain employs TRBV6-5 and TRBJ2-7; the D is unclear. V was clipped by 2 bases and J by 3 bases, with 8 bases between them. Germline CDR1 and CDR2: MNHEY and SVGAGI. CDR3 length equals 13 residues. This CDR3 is CASSYTLNYEQYF. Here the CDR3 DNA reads TGTGCCAGCAGTTACACGCTAAACTACGAGCAGTACTTC.

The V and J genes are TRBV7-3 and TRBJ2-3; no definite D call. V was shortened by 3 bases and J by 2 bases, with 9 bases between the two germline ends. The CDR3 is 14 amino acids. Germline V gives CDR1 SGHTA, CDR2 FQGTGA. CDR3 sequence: CASSFGLYTDTQYF. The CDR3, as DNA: TGTGCCAGCAGCTTTGGCTTATACACAGATACGCAGTATTTT.

DNA for the CDR3: TGCGCCAGCAGCCAAGAAACGCTAGCGGGGGAATACGAGCAGTACTTC. Protein: CASSQETLAGEYEQYF. The gene calls are TRBV4-3 and TRBJ2-7; 10 nucleotides line up with TRBD2. Germline assignment: CDR1 LGHNA and CDR2 YSLEER. The J segment lost 4 bases and the V segment lost 0 bases, leaving 6 bases of the junction unmatched. The CDR3 totals 16 residues.

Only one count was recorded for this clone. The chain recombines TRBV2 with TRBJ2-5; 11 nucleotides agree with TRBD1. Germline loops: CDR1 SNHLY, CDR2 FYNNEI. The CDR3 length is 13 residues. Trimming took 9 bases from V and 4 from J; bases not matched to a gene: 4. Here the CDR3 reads CASSDRGPETQYF. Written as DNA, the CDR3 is TGTGCCAGTTCGGACAGGGGGCCAGAGACCCAGTACTTC.

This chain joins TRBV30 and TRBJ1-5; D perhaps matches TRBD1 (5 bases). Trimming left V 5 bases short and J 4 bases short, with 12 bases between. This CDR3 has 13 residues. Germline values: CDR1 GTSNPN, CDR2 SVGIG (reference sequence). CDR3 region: CAWDRGSNQPQHF. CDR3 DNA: TGTGCCTGGGACCGGGGGTCGAATCAGCCCCAGCATTTT.

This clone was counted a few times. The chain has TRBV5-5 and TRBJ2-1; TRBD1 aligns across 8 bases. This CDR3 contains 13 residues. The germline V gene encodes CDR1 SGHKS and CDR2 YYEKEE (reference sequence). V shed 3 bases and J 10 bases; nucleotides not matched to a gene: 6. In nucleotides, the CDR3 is TGTGCCAGCAGCTGGGACAGGCGTGGGGAGCAGTTCTTC. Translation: CASSWDRRGEQFF.

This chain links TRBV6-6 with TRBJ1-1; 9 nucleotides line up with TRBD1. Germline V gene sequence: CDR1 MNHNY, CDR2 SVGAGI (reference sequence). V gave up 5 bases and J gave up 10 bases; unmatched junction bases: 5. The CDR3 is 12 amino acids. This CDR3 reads CASSGTGTAAFF. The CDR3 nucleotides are TGTGCCAGCAGTGGGACAGGGACCGCAGCTTTCTTT.

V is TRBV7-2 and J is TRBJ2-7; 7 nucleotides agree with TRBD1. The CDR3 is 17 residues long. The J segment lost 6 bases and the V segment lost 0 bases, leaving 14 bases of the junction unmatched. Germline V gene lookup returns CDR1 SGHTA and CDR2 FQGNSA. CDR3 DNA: TGTGCCAGCAGCTTAGCCCCCGCCTTACAGGGGCGAGGCGAGCAGTACTTC. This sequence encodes CASSLAPALQGRGEQYF.

The CDR3 coding sequence is TGTGCCAGCAGTGAAGCGGGGACAGGGTGGAGGTCACCCCTCCACTTT. Residues: CASSEAGTGWRSPLHF. This rearrangement joins TRBV6-1 to TRBJ1-6; 9 bases map to TRBD1. Germline trimming cut 0 bases from V and 10 bases from J; bases unmatched to any gene: 7. CDR3 length equals 16 residues. In germline, CDR1 is MNHNS, CDR2 SASEGT.

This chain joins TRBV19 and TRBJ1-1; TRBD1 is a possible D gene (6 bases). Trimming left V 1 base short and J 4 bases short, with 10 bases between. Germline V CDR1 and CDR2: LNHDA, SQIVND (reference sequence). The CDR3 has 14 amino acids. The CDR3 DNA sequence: TGTGCCAGTAGTATAGTAAGGGGGAGCACTGAAGCTTTCTTT. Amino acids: CASSIVRGSTEAFF. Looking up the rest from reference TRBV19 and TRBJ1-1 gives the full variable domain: DGGITQSPKYLFRKEGQNVTLSCEQNLNHDAMYWYRQDPGQGLRLIYYSQIVNDFQKGDIAEGYSVSREKKESFPLTVTSAQKNPTAFYLCASSIVRGSTEAFFGQGTRLTVV.

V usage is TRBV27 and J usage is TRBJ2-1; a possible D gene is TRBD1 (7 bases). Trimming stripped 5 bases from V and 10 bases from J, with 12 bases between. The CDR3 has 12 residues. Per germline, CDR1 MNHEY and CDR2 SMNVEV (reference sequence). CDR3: CASSTQGGEQFF. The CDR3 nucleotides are TGTGCCAGCAGTACGCAGGGGGGAGAGCAGTTCTTC.

The CDR3 reads CASSIGDSNTEAFF. The CDR3, as DNA: TGTGCCAGTAGTATAGGGGACAGTAACACTGAAGCTTTCTTT. The chain uses TRBV19 and TRBJ1-1; 7 bases line up with TRBD1. V trimming: 1 base; J trimming: 2 bases; junction bases outside the gene matches: 1. Germline V gene data show CDR1 as LNHDA and CDR2 as SQIVND (reference sequence). This CDR3 is built from 14 residues.